These 12 T cell receptor beta chains share one sample of origin, sequenced in a study of blood T cell repertoires in COVID-19. TCRdb's copy holds only in-frame clones and misses some; the assay was immunoSEQ multiplex PCR. The sample yields more than 300,000 clones, roughly nine tenths seen once. Sequenced: PBMCs or T cells enriched from blood (not recorded which). The source of these receptors is a woman aged 25 to 39 who had been exposed to COVID-19.

The chain is built from TRBV30 and TRBJ2-2; D not certain. The CDR3 contains 14 residues. From germline, CDR1 is GTSNPN and CDR2 SVGIG (reference sequence). V lost 7 bases, J lost 0 bases, and 12 bases lay in between. The DNA of the CDR3 is TGTGCCTTGACGACATCAACGAACACCGGGGAGCTGTTTTTT. It translates to CALTTSTNTGELFF.

The genes are TRBV4-1 and TRBJ1-5, with D perhaps matching TRBD1 (5 bases). This CDR3 has 17 residues. In germline, CDR1 is MGHRA, CDR2 YSYEKL. Trimming took 4 bases from V and 0 from J, leaving 16 bases between them. CDR3 nucleotides: TGCGCCAGCAGCCTTTATGGGGCTAGGGGTAGCAATCAGCCCCAGCATTTT. Protein product: CASSLYGARGSNQPQHF.

J is TRBJ2-2 and V is TRBV27; D ambiguous. The V end was cut by 3 bases, the J end by 2 bases, with 4 bases between. CDR3 length: 13 amino acids. Germline loops: CDR1 MNHEY, CDR2 SMNVEV (reference sequence). The CDR3 sequence is CASSFLNTGELFF. In DNA, the CDR3 is TGTGCCAGCAGTTTTTTAAACACCGGGGAGCTGTTTTTT.

This chain uses TRBV28 with TRBJ1-4; 7 nucleotides line up with TRBD1. V gave up 5 bases and J gave up 0 bases; unmatched junction bases: 6. This CDR3 spans 16 amino acids. Germline CDR1 reads MDHEN; CDR2 reads SYDVKM. CDR3 loop: CASSPPGQTTNEKLFF. CDR3 bases: TGTGCCAGCAGTCCACCGGGACAGACAACTAATGAAAAACTGTTTTTT.

The chain recombines TRBV9 with TRBJ1-2; D call uncertain. The length of the CDR3 is 14 residues. V lost 4 bases to trimming and J lost 1 base, with 11 bases between them. Per the germline V gene, CDR1 is SGDLS and CDR2 is YYNGEE. The CDR3 region is CASSPSVGNYGYTF. Here the CDR3 DNA reads TGTGCCAGCAGCCCCAGTGTTGGTAACTATGGCTACACCTTC.

Only one count was recorded for this clone. J is TRBJ2-1 and V is TRBV6-1; 9 bases map to TRBD2. Trimming removed 3 bases from V and 0 bases from J; junction bases left unmatched: 6. The CDR3 totals 17 residues. The germline CDR1 and CDR2 sequences are MNHNS and SASEGT. In DNA, the CDR3 is TGTGCCAGCAGTGATGTCGGACTAGCGAGCTCCTACAATGAGCAGTTCTTC. Its protein is CASSDVGLASSYNEQFF.

Comment on this clone: The same CDR3 can be traced to other DNA sequences in this sample. This rearrangement joins TRBV19 to TRBJ1-1; tentative D call: TRBD1 (5 bases). This CDR3 spans 14 amino acids. V lost 2 bases to trimming and J lost 3 bases, with 10 bases between them. CDR1 is LNHDA, CDR2 SQIVND, per germline (reference sequence). CDR3 sequence (DNA): TGTGCCAGTAGTATAAGTCGGGGGGACACTGAAGCTTTCTTT. Translation: CASSISRGDTEAFF.

The chain carries TRBV19 and TRBJ2-7; the match to TRBD1 covers 10 bases. The CDR3 has 14 residues. Germline CDR1 LNHDA, CDR2 SQIVND (reference sequence). V shed 6 bases, J shed 3 bases, and the junction held 5 bases outside the gene matches. The CDR3 DNA is TGTGCCAGTAGCCGAAGGGACAGGGGCTACGAGCAGTACTTC. Its translation is CASSRRDRGYEQYF.

The J gene is TRBJ2-5, the V gene TRBV7-2; D gene unclear. This CDR3 comprises 13 residues. Trimming removed 1 base at V and 7 bases at J, with 10 bases between. The V gene's germline CDR1 is SGHTA and CDR2 FQGNSA. The CDR3 protein is CASSLVNERTQYF. Here the CDR3 DNA reads TGTGCCAGCAGCTTAGTCAATGAGCGGACCCAGTACTTC.

The chain carries TRBV7-2 and TRBJ2-2; 7 nucleotides match TRBD1. CDR3 length equals 15 residues. V trimming: 1 base; J trimming: 5 bases; junction bases outside the gene matches: 4. Germline V CDR1 and CDR2: SGHTA, FQGNSA. CDR3 sequence: CASSLEGAGTGELFF. CDR3 DNA sequence: TGTGCCAGCAGCTTAGAGGGGGCGGGTACCGGGGAGCTGTTTTTT.

The J gene is TRBJ1-1, the V gene TRBV5-1, with D possibly TRBD1 on 5 matching bases. Germline CDR1 and CDR2: SGHRS and YFSETQ. The germline V and J ends were trimmed by 0 bases and 5 bases, with 11 bases remaining between them. The CDR3 length is 14 residues. In DNA, the CDR3 is TGCGCCAGCAGCTTGGGGGGCCGGGCAACTGAAGCTTTCTTT. Its protein is CASSLGGRATEAFF.

The chain links TRBV14 to TRBJ1-1; TRBD1 aligns across 10 bases. Trimming at V came to 1 base and at J to 0 bases, leaving 2 bases not matched to a gene. Germline V gene lookup returns CDR1 SGHDN and CDR2 FVKESK. The CDR3 extends over 16 amino acids. As DNA, the CDR3 is TGTGCCAGCAGCCAAGCCGGGACAGGGGTGAACACTGAAGCTTTCTTT. It encodes CASSQAGTGVNTEAFF.